Listed below are T cell receptor beta chains from one sample, sequenced in a study of blood T cells in healthy people across ages. TCRdb ran MiXCR on the 5' RACE reads and lists one entry per CDR3 protein. The sample has over 550,000 distinct CDR3 sequences, roughly 31% seen once. Sequences were obtained from blood. These receptors were obtained from a woman older than 75 in good health. CDR3s include the opening cysteine and the closing phenylalanine or tryptophan. A D gene is named only where the DNA matches it firmly. Clone size is stated in some rows and not others, as once, few, many or a class when expanded.

d_gene	v_gene	abundance	j_gene	CDR3aa	CDR3nt
NA	TRBV29-1	many	TRBJ2-5	CSVQGQNQETQYF	TGCAGCGTCCAAGGACAGAACCAAGAGACCCAGTACTTC
TRBD2	TRBV28	many	TRBJ2-3	CASSFGGTGKQYF	TGTGCCAGCAGTTTCGGGGGGACGGGGAAACAGTATTTT
NA	TRBV9	many	TRBJ2-3	CASSKEGTPRTDTQYF	TGTGCCAGCAGCAAAGAGGGGACACCTCGCACAGATACGCAGTATTTT
TRBD2	TRBV20-1	many	TRBJ2-3	CSASGPGLAGARHMDTQYF	TGCAGTGCTAGTGGCCCGGGACTAGCGGGGGCCCGGCACATGGATACGCAGTATTTT
NA	TRBV5-4	many	TRBJ1-2	CASSPRQGGTYGYTF	TGTGCCAGCAGCCCCCGGCAGGGAGGAACCTATGGCTACACCTTC
NA	TRBV7-2	NA	TRBJ2-3	CASSPLVGGRGRIDTQYF	TGTGCCAGCAGCCCCCTCGTCGGGGGGCGGGGAAGGATAGATACGCAGTATTTT
NA	TRBV7-2	many	TRBJ1-2	CASSLDRRRNYGYTF	TGTGCCAGCAGCTTAGACAGAAGACGTAACTATGGCTACACCTTC
TRBD2	TRBV5-1	NA	TRBJ2-1	CASSLIVTAGGYNEQFF	TGCGCCAGCAGCTTGATCGTTACAGCGGGGGGGTACAATGAGCAGTTCTTC
NA	TRBV9	NA	TRBJ2-2	CASSLQGRTGGELFF	TGTGCCAGCAGCCTACAGGGACGGACGGGCGGGGAGCTGTTTTTT
TRBD1	TRBV5-4	few	TRBJ1-1	CASSSRTGGLFTEAFF	TGTGCCAGCAGCTCCCGGACAGGGGGTTTGTTCACTGAAGCTTTCTTT
TRBD1	TRBV13	NA	TRBJ1-2	CASSPGTGVWGFTF	TGTGCCAGCAGCCCAGGGACAGGCGTTTGGGGCTTCACCTTC